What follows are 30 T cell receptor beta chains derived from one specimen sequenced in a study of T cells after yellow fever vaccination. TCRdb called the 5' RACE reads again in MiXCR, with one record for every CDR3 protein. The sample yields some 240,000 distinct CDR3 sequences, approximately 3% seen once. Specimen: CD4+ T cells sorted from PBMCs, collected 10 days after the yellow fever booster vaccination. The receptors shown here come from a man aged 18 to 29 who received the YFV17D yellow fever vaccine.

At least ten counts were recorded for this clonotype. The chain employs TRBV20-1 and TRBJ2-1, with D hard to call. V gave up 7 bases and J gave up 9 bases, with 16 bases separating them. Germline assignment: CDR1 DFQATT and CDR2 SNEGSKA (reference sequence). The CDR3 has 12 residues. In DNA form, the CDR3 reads TGCAGTGTGGCATGGAGCCTTGGTGAGCAGTTCTTC. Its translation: CSVAWSLGEQFF.

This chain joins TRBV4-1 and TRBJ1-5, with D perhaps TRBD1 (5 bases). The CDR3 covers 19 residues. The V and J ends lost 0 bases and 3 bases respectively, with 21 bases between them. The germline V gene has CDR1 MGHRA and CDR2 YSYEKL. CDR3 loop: CASSQDPPSGELNNQPQHF. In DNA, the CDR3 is TGCGCCAGCAGCCAAGACCCTCCGTCGGGGGAACTAAACAATCAGCCCCAGCATTTT.

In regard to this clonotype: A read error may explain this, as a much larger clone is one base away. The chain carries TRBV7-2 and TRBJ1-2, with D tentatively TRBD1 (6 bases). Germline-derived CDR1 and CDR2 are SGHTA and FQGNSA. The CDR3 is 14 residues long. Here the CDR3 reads CSSSPTGRDYGYTF. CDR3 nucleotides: TGTTCCAGCAGCCCAACAGGGAGAGACTATGGCTACACCTTC.

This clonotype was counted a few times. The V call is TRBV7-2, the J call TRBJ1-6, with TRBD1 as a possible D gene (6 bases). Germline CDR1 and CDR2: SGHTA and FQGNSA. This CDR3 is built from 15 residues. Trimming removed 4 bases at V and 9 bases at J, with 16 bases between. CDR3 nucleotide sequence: TGTGCCAGCAGCTCATCCAGGGGTTTGCTTTCACCCCTCCACTTT. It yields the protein CASSSSRGLLSPLHF.

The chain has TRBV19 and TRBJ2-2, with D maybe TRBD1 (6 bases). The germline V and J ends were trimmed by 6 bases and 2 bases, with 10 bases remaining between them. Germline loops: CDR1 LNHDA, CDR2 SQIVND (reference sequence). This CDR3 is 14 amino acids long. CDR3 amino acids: CASRTGTNTGELFF. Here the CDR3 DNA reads TGTGCCAGTAGAACCGGGACAAACACCGGGGAGCTGTTTTTT.

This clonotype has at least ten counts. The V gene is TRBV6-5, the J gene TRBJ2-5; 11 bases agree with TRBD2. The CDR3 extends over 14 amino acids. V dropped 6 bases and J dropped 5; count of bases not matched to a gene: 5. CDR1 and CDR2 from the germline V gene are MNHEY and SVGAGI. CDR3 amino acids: CASRLAGVSETQYF. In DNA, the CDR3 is TGTGCCAGCAGACTAGCGGGGGTGTCCGAGACCCAGTACTTC.

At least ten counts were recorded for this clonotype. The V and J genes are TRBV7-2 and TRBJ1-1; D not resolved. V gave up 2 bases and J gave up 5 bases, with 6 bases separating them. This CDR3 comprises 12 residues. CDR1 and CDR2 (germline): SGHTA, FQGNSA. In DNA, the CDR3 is TGTGCCAGCAGCTTATTTGGAACTGAAGCTTTCTTT. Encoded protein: CASSLFGTEAFF.

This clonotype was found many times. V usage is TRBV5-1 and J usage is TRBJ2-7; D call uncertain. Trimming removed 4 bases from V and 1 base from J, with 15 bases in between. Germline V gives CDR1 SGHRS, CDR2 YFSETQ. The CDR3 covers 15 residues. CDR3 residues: CASSPYDVSSYEQYF. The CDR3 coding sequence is TGCGCCAGCAGCCCCTATGACGTTTCTTCCTACGAGCAGTACTTC.

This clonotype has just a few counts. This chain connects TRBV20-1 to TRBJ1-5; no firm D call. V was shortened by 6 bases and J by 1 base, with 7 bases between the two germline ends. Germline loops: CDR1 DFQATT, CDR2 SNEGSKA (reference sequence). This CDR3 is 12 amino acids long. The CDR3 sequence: CSATDSNQPQHF. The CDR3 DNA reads TGCAGTGCCACAGACAGCAATCAGCCCCAGCATTTT.

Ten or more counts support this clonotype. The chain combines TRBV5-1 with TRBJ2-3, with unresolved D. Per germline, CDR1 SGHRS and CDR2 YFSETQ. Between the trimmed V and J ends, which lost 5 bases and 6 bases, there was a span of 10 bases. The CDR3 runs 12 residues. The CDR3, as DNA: TGCGCCAGCAGGGCTGATGCGGATACGCAGTATTTT. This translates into CASRADADTQYF.

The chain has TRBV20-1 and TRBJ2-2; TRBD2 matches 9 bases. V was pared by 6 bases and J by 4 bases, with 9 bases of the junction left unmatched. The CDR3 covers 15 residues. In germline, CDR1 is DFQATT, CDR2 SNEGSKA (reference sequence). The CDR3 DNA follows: TGCAGTGCCGAGAACGTAGCGGGGGCCACCGGGGAGCTGTTTTTT. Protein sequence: CSAENVAGATGELFF.

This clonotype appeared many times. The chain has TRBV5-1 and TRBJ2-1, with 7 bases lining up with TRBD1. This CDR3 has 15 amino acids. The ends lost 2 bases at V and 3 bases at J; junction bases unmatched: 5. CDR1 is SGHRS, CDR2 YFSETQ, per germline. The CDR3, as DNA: TGCGCCAGCAGCTTAGATACAGGGGACTACAATGAGCAGTTCTTC. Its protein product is CASSLDTGDYNEQFF.

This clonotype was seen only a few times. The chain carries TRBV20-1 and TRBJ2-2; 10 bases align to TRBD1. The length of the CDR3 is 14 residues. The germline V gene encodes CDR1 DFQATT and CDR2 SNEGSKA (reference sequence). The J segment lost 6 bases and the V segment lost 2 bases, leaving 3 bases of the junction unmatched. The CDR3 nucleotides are TGCAGTGCTAGATCGACAGGGGGCTCCGGGGAGCTGTTTTTT. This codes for CSARSTGGSGELFF.

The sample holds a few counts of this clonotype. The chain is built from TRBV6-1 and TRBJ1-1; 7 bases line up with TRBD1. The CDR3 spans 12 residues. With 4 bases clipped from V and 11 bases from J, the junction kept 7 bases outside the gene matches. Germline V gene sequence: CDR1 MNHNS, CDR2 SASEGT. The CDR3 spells CASSAWDRWAFF. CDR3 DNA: TGTGCCAGCAGTGCCTGGGACAGATGGGCTTTCTTT.

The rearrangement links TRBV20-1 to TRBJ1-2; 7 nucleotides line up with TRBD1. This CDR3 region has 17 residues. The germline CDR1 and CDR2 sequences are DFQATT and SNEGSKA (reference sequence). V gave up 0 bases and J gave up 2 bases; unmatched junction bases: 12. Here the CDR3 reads CSARDLGRAGGNYGYTF. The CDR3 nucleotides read TGCAGTGCTAGAGACCTAGGCCGGGCAGGGGGGAACTATGGCTACACCTTC.

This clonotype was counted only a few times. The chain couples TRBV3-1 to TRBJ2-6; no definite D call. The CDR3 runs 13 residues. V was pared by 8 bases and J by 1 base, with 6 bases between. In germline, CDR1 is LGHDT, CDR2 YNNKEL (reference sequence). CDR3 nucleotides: TGTGCCAGCGAAGAATCTGGGGCCAACGTCCTGACTTTC. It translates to CASEESGANVLTF. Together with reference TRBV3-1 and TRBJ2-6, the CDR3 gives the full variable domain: DTAVSQTPKYLVTQMGNDKSIKCEQNLGHDTMYWYKQDSKKFLKIMFSYNNKELIINETVPNRFSPKSPDKAHLNLHINSLELGDSAVYFCASEESGANVLTFGAGSRLTVL.

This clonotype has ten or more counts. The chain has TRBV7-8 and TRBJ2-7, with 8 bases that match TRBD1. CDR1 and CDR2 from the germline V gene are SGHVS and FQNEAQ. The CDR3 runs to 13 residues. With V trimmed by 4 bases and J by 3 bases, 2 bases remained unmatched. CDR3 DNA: TGTGCCAGCAGCTCCGGGACAGGCTACGAGCAGTACGTC. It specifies CASSSGTGYEQYV.

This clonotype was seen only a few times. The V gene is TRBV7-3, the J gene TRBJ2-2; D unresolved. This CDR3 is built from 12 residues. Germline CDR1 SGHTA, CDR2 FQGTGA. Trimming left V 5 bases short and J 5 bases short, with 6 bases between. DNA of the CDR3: TGTGCCAGCAGCACAAGGACCGGGGAGCTGTTTTTT. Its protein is CASSTRTGELFF.

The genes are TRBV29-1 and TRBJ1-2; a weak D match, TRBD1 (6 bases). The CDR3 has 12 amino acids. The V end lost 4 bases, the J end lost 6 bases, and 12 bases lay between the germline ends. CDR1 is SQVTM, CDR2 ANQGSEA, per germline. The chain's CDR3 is CSVVKGGNGYTF. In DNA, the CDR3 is TGCAGCGTTGTGAAAGGGGGGAATGGCTACACCTTC. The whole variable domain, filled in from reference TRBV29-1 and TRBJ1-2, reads SAVISQKPSRDICQRGTSLTIQCQVDSQVTMMFWYRQQPGQSLTLIATANQGSEATYESGFVIDKFPISRPNLTFSTLTVSNMSPEDSSIYLCSVVKGGNGYTFGSGTRLTVV.

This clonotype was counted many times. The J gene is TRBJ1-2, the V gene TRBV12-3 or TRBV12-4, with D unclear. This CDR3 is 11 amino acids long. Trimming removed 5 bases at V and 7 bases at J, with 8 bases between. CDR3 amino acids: CASSRRRGYTF. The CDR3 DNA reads TGTGCCAGCAGTCGGCGTCGTGGCTACACCTTC.

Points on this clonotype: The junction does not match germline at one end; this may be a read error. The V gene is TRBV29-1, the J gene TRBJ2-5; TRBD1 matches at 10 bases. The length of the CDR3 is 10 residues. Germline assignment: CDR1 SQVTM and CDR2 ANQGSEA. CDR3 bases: TGCAGCGTTGAAGGGGACAGGGGCCATTTC. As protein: CSVEGDRGHF.

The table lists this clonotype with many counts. The CDR3 region is CASSARRGLGWEKLFF. The CDR3 nucleotides are TGTGCCAGCAGCGCCCGCCGTGGCCTTGGTTGGGAAAAACTGTTTTTT. The chain has TRBV13 and TRBJ1-4, with D unresolved. V was shortened by 5 bases and J by 8 bases, with 21 bases between the two germline ends. Germline CDR1 PRHDT, CDR2 FYEKMQ (reference sequence). The CDR3 length is 16 residues.

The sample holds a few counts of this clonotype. CDR3 sequence (DNA): TGTGCCAGCAGCTTCCTTAGGCAATATGAGCAGTTCTTC. Translating it yields CASSFLRQYEQFF. The genes are TRBV7-8 and TRBJ2-1; D gene unclear. Germline CDR1 SGHVS, CDR2 FQNEAQ. CDR3 length: 13 residues. Trimming took 3 bases from V and 8 from J, leaving 11 bases between them.

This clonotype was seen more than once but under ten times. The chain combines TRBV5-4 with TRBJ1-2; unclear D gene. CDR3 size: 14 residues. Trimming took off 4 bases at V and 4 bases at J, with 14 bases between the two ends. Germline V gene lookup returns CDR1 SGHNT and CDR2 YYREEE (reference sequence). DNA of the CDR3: TGTGCCAGCAGCAGACCCCGGGAACGCTATGGCTACACCTTC. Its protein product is CASSRPRERYGYTF. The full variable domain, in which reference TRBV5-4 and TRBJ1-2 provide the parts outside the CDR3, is ETGVTQSPTHLIKTRGQQVTLRCSSQSGHNTVSWYQQALGQGPQFIFQYYREEENGRGNFPPRFSGLQFPNYSSELNVNALELDDSALYLCASSRPRERYGYTFGSGTRLTVV.

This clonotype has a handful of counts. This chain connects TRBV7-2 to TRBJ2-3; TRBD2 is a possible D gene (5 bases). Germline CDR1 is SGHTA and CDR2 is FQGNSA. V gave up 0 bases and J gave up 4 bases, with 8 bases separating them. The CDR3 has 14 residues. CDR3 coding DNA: TGTGCCAGCAGCTTAGCAGGGAGTCCAGATACGCAGTATTTT. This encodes CASSLAGSPDTQYF.

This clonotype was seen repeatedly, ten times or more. The CDR3 is CASSLEGGSYEQYF. CDR3 DNA sequence: TGCGCCAGCAGCTTGGAAGGGGGCTCCTACGAGCAGTACTTC. The gene calls are TRBV5-1 and TRBJ2-7; D is perhaps TRBD1 (6 bases). The CDR3 sequence is 14 residues long. The ends were cut back, 0 bases at V and 0 bases at J, with 7 bases in the middle. CDR1 is SGHRS, CDR2 YFSETQ, per germline. Drawing the rest from reference TRBV5-1 and TRBJ2-7, the complete variable domain is KAGVTQTPRYLIKTRGQQVTLSCSPISGHRSVSWYQQTPGQGLQFLFEYFSETQRNKGNFPGRFSGRQFSNSRSEMNVSTLELGDSALYLCASSLEGGSYEQYFGPGTRLTVT.

The CDR3 spells CASGGARQLNTGELFF. CDR3 nucleotide sequence: TGCGCCAGCGGTGGGGCCAGACAGCTCAACACCGGGGAGCTGTTTTTT. The chain joins TRBV5-1 to TRBJ2-2, with a tentative D call TRBD1 (5 bases). Trimming cost V 7 bases and J 2 bases, with 18 bases left between them. The CDR3 sequence is 16 residues long. The germline V gene encodes CDR1 SGHRS and CDR2 YFSETQ. Drawing the rest from reference TRBV5-1 and TRBJ2-2, the complete variable domain is KAGVTQTPRYLIKTRGQQVTLSCSPISGHRSVSWYQQTPGQGLQFLFEYFSETQRNKGNFPGRFSGRQFSNSRSEMNVSTLELGDSALYLCASGGARQLNTGELFFGEGSRLTVL.

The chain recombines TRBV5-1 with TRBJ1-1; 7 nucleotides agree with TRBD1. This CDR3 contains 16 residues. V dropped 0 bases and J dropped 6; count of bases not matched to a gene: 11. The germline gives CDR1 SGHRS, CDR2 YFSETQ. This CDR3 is CASSLALGDREAEAFF. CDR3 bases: TGCGCCAGCAGCTTGGCCTTAGGAGACAGGGAGGCTGAAGCTTTCTTT.

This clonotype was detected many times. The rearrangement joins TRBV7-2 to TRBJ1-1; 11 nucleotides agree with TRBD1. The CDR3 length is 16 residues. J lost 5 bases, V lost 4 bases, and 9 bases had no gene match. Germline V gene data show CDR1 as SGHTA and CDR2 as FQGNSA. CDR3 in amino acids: CASSYSGTGGGTEAFF. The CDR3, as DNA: TGTGCCAGCAGCTACAGCGGGACAGGGGGAGGGACTGAAGCTTTCTTT.

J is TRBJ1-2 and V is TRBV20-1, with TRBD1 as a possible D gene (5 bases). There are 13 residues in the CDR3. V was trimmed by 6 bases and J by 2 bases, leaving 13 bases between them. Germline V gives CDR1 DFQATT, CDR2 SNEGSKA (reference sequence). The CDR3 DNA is TGCAGTGCCCCGCCCCCAGGGAACTATGGCTACACCTTC. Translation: CSAPPPGNYGYTF.